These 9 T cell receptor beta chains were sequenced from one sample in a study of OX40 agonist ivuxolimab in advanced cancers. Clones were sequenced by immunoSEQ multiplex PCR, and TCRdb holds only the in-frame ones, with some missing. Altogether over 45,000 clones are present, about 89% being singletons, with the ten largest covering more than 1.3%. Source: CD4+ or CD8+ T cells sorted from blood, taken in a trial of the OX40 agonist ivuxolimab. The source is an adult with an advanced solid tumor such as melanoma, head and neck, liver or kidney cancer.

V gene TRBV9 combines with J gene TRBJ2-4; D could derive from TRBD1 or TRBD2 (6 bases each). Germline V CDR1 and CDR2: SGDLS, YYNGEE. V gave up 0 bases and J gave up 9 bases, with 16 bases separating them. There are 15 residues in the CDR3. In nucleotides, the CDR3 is TGTGCCAGCAGCGTAGAGGAGGTCGGAGGGGGCATTCAGTACTTC. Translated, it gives CASSVEEVGGGIQYF.

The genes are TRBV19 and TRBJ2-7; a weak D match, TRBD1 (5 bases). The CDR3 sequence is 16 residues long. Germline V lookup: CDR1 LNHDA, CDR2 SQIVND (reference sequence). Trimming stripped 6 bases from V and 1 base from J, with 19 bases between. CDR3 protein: CASSLGHHNPSYEQYF. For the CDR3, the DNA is TGTGCCAGTAGCCTCGGACACCACAACCCTTCCTACGAGCAGTACTTC.

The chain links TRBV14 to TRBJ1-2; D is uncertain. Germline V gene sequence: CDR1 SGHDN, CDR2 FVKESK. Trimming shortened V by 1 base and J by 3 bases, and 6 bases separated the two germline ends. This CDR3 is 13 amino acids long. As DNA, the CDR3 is TGTGCCAGCAGCCAAGGATTGGACTATGGCTACACCTTC. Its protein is CASSQGLDYGYTF.

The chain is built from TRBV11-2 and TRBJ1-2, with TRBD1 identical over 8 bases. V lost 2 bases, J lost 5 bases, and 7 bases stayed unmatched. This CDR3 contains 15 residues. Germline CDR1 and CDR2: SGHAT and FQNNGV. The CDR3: CASSLSPGGYYGYTF. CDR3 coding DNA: TGTGCCAGCAGCTTATCCCCAGGGGGCTATTATGGCTACACCTTC.

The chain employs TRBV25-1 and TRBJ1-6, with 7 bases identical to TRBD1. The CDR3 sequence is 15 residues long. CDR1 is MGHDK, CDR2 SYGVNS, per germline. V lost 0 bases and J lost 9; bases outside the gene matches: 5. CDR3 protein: CASSEYAGGTSPLHF. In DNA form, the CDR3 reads TGTGCCAGCAGTGAATATGCAGGGGGGACTTCACCCCTCCACTTT.

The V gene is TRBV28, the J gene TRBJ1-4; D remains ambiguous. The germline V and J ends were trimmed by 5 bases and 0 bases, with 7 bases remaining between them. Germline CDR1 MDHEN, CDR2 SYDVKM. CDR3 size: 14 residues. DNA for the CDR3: TGTGCCAGCAGTCCGGGCTCAACTAATGAAAAACTGTTTTTT. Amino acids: CASSPGSTNEKLFF.

In DNA form, the CDR3 reads TGTGCCAGCAGTGAATCCGGGGATGGCTACACCTTC. It yields the protein CASSESGDGYTF. J is TRBJ1-2 and V is TRBV2; D is unresolved. Trimming stripped 2 bases from V and 6 bases from J, with 7 bases between. This CDR3 comprises 12 residues. Germline CDR1 reads SNHLY; CDR2 reads FYNNEI.

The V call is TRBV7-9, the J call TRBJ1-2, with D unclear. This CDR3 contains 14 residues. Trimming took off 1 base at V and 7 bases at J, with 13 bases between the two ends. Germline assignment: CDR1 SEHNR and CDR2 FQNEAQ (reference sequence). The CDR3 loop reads CASSLDSQFRGYTF. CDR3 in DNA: TGTGCCAGCAGCTTAGACTCGCAGTTCCGTGGCTACACCTTC.

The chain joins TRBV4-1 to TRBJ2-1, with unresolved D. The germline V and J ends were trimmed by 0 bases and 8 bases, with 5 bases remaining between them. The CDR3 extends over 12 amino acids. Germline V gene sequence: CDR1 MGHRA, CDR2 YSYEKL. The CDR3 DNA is TGCGCCAGCAGCCAAGAGGTCGATGAGCAGTTCTTC. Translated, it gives CASSQEVDEQFF.